The 5 T cell receptor beta chains given below trace back to one sample, sequenced in a study of T-cell reconstitution after alpha-beta-depleted transplantation in children. The library targeted TCRbeta and was prepared with unique molecular identifiers. One entry per CDR3 protein, called by TCRdb with MiXCR from the PCR reads. Of just under 250,000 distinct CDR3 sequences listed, about 25% are singletons. Sequencing used PBMCs, obtained before TCRalphabeta/CD19-depleted stem cell transplant. Receptors originate from a girl aged 2 to 10 with Fanconi anemia, due to receive a stem cell transplant.

This rearrangement joins TRBV20-1 to TRBJ2-2; 7 positions agree with TRBD1. This CDR3 contains 16 residues. V lost 4 bases and J lost 6; bases outside the gene matches: 14. The V gene's germline CDR1 is DFQATT and CDR2 SNEGSKA (reference sequence). In DNA form, the CDR3 reads TGCAGTGCTAACTCCGGGACAGTCGGGCGGGCCGGGGAGCTGTTTTTT. Amino acid sequence: CSANSGTVGRAGELFF.

There are a few counts of this clonotype. The chain links TRBV15 to TRBJ2-1; 10 nucleotides match TRBD2. After removal of 2 bases from V and 6 bases from J, the junction contained 19 bases not matched to a gene. This CDR3 region has 20 residues. Looked up from germline, CDR1 is LNHNV and CDR2 is YYDKDF (reference sequence). DNA for the CDR3: TGTGCCACCAGCAGATCATCGGCGCAAGGGGGGAGCGGGAGGGCCAATGAGCAGTTCTTC. Its protein product is CATSRSSAQGGSGRANEQFF.

This clonotype came up a few times. The chain links TRBV6-1 to TRBJ2-5, with a possible D match to TRBD1 (6 bases). Trimming cost V 6 bases and J 1 base, with 12 bases left between them. The CDR3 loop spans 14 amino acids. The V gene's germline CDR1 is MNHNS and CDR2 SASEGT. As DNA, the CDR3 is TGTGCCAGCAGGCCCTCAGGGGCCCAAGAGACCCAGTACTTC. It codes for CASRPSGAQETQYF.

In its sample, this clonotype was seen many times. This chain joins TRBV24-1 and TRBJ2-6; a possible D gene is TRBD1 (6 bases). Germline-derived CDR1 and CDR2 are KGHDR and SFDVKD. V dropped 7 bases and J dropped 4 bases, with 13 bases sitting between them. CDR3 length equals 15 residues. The DNA of the CDR3 is TGTGCCACCAGCCTTACAGGGAAGGGGGCCAACGTCCTGACTTTC. The encoded protein is CATSLTGKGANVLTF.

This clonotype showed up many times. CDR3 amino acids: CSAKRTGWDTEAFF. CDR3 bases: TGCAGTGCTAAACGGACAGGGTGGGACACTGAAGCTTTCTTT. This sequence joins TRBV20-1 and TRBJ1-1, with 8 bases aligning to TRBD1. The germline gives CDR1 DFQATT, CDR2 SNEGSKA (reference sequence). CDR3 size: 14 residues. V was clipped by 4 bases and J by 3 bases; unmatched bases: 7.